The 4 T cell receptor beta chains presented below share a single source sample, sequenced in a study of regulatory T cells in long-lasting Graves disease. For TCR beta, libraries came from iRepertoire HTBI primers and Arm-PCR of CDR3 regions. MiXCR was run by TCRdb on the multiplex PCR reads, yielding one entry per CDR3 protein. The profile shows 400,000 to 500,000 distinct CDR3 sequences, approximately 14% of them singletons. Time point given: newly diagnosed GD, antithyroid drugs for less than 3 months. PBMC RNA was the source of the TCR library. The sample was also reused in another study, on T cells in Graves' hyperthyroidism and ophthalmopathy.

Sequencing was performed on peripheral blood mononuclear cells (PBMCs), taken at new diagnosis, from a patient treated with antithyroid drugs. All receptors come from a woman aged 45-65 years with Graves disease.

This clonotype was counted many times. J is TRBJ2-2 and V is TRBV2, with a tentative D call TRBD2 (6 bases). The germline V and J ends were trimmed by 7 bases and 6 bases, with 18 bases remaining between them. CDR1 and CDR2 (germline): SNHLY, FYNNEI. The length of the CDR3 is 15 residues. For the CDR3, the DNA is TGTGCCAGCACTCGACTAGGACCAAACCCCGGGGAGCTGTTTTTT. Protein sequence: CASTRLGPNPGELFF.

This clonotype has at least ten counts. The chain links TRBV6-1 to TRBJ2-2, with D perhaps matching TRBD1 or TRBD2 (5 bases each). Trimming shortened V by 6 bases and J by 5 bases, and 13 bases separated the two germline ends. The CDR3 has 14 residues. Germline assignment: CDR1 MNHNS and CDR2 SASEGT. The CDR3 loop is CASRKGTGTGELFF. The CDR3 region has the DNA TGTGCCAGCAGGAAAGGGACCGGGACCGGGGAGCTGTTTTTT.

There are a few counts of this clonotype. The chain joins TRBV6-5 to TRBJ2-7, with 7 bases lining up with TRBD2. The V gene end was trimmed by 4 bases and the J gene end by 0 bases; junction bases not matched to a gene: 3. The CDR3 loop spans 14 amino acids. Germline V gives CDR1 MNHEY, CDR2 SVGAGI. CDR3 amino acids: CASSWDYLSYEQYF. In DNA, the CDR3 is TGTGCCAGCAGTTGGGACTACCTCTCCTACGAGCAGTACTTC.

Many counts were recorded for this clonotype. CDR3 amino acids: CAWSIAGAYNEQFF. The CDR3 nucleotides read TGTGCCTGGAGTATAGCGGGAGCTTACAATGAGCAGTTCTTC. The chain couples TRBV30 to TRBJ2-1, with 9 bases identical to TRBD2. The CDR3 has 14 residues. Trimming cost V 2 bases and J 4 bases; bases outside gene matches: 3. Germline CDR1 is GTSNPN and CDR2 is SVGIG (reference sequence).